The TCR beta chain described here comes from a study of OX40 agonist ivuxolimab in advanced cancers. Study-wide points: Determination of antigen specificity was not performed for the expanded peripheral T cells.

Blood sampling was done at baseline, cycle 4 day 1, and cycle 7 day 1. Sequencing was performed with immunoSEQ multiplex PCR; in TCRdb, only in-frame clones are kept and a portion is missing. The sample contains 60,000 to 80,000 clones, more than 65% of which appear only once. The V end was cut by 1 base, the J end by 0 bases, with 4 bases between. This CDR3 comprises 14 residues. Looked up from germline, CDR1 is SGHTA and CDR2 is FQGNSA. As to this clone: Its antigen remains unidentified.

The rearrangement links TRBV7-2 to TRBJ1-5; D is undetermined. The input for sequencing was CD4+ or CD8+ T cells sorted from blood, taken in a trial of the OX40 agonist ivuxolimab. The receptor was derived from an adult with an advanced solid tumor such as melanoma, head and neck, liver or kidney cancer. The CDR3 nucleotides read TGTGCCAGCAGCTTAGAGGCTAGCAATCAGCCCCAGCATTTT. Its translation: CASSLEASNQPQHF.